The sequence of this T cell receptor (beta chain) was determined in a study of T-cell memory formation after mild COVID-19. Looking at the study overall: Clusters were largely donor specific. Broader study findings: Clones that contracted from day 15 to 85 had balanced CD4/CD8; later expanders were CD4+ biased.

The V end lost 2 bases, the J end lost 0 bases, and 17 bases lay between the germline ends. Germline-derived CDR1 and CDR2 are MNHEY and SVGAGI. This CDR3 is 17 amino acids long. The authors produced TCR alpha and TCR beta cDNA libraries with sample barcodes and UMIs by 5'RACE using constant-segment primers. TCRdb reanalysed the 5' RACE reads using MiXCR and keeps one entry per CDR3 protein. The data hold about 150,000 distinct CDR3 sequences, with about an eighth observed a single time. This clonotype was counted only a few times. Its antigen is as yet unknown. This sequence originates from a man between 18 and 35 years old who had mild COVID-19 (a few samples of this study predate the infection). Cell type and time point are not known. Sequences were obtained from PBMCs or a T cell subset sorted from them (not recorded which). The gene calls are TRBV6-5 and TRBJ2-7; D is ambiguous. Written as DNA, the CDR3 is TGTGCCAGCAGTTACGCGGCACCTCCATCGAGCTCCTACGAGCAGTACGTC. Translating it yields CASSYAAPPSSSYEQYV.